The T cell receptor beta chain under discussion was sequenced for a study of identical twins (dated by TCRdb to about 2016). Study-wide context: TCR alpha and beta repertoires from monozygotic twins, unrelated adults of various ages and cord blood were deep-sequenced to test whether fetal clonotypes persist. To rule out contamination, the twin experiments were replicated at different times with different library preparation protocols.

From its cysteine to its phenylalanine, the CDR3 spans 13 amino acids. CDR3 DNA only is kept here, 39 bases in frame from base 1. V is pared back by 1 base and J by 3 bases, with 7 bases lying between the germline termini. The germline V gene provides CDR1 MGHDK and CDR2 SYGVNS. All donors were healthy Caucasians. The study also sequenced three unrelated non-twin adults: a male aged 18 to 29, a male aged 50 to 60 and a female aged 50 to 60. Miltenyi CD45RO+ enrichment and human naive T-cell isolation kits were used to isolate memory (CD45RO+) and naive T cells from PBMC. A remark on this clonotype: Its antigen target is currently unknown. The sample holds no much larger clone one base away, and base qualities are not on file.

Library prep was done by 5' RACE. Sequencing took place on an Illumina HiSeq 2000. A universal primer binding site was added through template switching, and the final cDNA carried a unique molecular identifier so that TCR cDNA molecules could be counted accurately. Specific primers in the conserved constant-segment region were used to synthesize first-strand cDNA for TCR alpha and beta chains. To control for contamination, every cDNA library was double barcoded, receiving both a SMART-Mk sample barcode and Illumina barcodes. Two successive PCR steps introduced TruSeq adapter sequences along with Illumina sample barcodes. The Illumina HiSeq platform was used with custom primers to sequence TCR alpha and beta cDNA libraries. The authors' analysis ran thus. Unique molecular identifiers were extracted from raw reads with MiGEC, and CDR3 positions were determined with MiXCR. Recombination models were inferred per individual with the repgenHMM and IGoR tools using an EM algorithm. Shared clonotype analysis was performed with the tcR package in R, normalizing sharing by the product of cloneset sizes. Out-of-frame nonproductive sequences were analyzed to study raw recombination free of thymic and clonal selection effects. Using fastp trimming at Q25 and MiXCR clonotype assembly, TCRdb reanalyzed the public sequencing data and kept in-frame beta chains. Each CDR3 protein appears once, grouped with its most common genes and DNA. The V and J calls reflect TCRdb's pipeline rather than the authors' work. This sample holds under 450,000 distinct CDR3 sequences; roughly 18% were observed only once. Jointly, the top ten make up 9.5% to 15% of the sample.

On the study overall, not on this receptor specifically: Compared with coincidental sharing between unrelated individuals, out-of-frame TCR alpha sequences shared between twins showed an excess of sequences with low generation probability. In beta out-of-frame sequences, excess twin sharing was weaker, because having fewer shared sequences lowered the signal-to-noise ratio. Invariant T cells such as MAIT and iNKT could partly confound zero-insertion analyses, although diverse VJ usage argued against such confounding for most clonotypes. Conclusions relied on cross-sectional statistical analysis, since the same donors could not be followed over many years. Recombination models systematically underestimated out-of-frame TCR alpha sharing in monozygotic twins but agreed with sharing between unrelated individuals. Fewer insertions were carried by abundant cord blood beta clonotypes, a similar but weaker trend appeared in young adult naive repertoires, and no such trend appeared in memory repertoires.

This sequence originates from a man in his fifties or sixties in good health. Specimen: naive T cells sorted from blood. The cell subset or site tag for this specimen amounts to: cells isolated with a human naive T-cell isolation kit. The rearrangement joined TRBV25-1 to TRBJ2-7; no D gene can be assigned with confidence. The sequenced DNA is TGTGCCAGCAGTGAATTAACATTCTACGAGCAGTACTTC. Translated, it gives CASSELTFYEQYF.